The 14 T cell receptor beta chains below were found in one sample sequenced in a study of vaccination and CD4 T cells after COVID-19. Treatment denoted: roughly 10-day PBMC culture with coronavirus spike peptide pools or control peptides (ViraFEST assay). The Oncomine TCR Beta short-read assay sequenced DNA from cultured CD4+ T cells. Via MiXCR, TCRdb re-called the PCR reads, giving one row per CDR3 protein. The table lists some 16,000 distinct CDR3 sequences, 57% of them singletons, with 9.4% in the top ten. For these TCRs, the target antigens are not known. Source material: CD4+ T cells from blood, cultured in vitro. The receptors originated from a human donor who had recovered from COVID-19.

The chain uses TRBV20-1 and TRBJ1-2; possible D gene TRBD1, 6 bases. The germline V gene encodes CDR1 DFQATT and CDR2 SNEGSKA (reference sequence). Trimming took off 0 bases at V and 2 bases at J, with 16 bases between the two ends. CDR3 length equals 16 residues. CDR3 coding DNA: TGCAGTGCTAGAGATTTCAGGGGCTTGGAAAACTATGGCTACACCTTC. It codes for CSARDFRGLENYGYTF.

The rearrangement joins TRBV6-1 to TRBJ2-7; D may be TRBD1 (6 bases). V was clipped by 3 bases and J by 0 bases, with 12 bases between them. The V gene's germline CDR1 is MNHNS and CDR2 SASEGT. This CDR3 is 15 amino acids long. CDR3 DNA: TGTGCCAGCAGTGAGTGGGGCAGGGGCTCCTACGAGCAGTACTTC. This codes for CASSEWGRGSYEQYF.

V usage is TRBV15 and J usage is TRBJ2-4; no definite D call. The CDR3 extends over 14 amino acids. V dropped 1 base and J dropped 0 bases, with 4 bases sitting between them. Germline V lookup: CDR1 LNHNV, CDR2 YYDKDF (reference sequence). The CDR3 DNA reads as TGTGCCACCAGCAGAGCCCTAGCCAAAAACATTCAGTACTTC. This gives the protein CATSRALAKNIQYF.

This chain joins TRBV25-1 and TRBJ1-2; 11 positions match TRBD1. Trimming at V came to 4 bases and at J to 5 bases, leaving 6 bases not matched to a gene. The germline V gene encodes CDR1 MGHDK and CDR2 SYGVNS. The CDR3 is 15 amino acids. The CDR3 sequence is CASSGRDRGIYGYTF. The CDR3 DNA reads TGTGCCAGCAGTGGACGGGACAGGGGGATTTATGGCTACACCTTC.

V gene TRBV7-2 combines with J gene TRBJ2-5; TRBD2 matches 13 bases. The V gene end was trimmed by 5 bases and the J gene end by 7 bases; junction bases not matched to a gene: 10. The germline V gene has CDR1 SGHTA and CDR2 FQGNSA. This CDR3 has 16 amino acids. The CDR3 loop reads CASSPRLAGGKGTQYF. CDR3 DNA sequence: TGTGCCAGCAGCCCCCGACTAGCGGGAGGTAAAGGGACCCAGTACTTC.

This clonotype was counted only a few times. The V call is TRBV6-2 or TRBV6-3, the J call TRBJ1-2; 9 bases fit TRBD1. The junction had 16 bases not matched to a gene; V was cut back by 6 bases and J by 5 bases. Per germline, CDR1 MNHEY and CDR2 SVGEGT. This CDR3 has 17 amino acids. The CDR3 nucleotides are TGTGCCAGCAGAAGGAAGGGACAGGGCAGGGGATGGTATGGCTACACCTTC. Amino acid sequence: CASRRKGQGRGWYGYTF.

The V gene is TRBV5-1, the J gene TRBJ1-2; D is unresolved. Germline V gene sequence: CDR1 SGHRS, CDR2 YFSETQ. Trimming left V 1 base short and J 3 bases short, with 4 bases between. The CDR3 is 12 residues long. The CDR3 bases are TGCGCCAGCAGCTTGACAGACTATGGCTACACCTTC. Amino acids: CASSLTDYGYTF.

This clonotype showed up just once. The J gene is TRBJ1-5, the V gene TRBV7-6, with TRBD1 as a possible D gene (6 bases). The CDR3 has 14 amino acids. Germline V gene data show CDR1 as SGHVS and CDR2 as FNYEAQ. The V and J ends lost 5 bases and 8 bases respectively, with 16 bases between them. For the CDR3, the DNA is TGTGCCAGCAGCCAGGGGCACCTCGGGAAGCCCCAGCATTTT. This translates into CASSQGHLGKPQHF. Based on the CDR3 plus reference TRBV7-6 and TRBJ1-5, the full variable domain is GAGVSQSPRYKVTKRGQDVALRCDPISGHVSLYWYRQALGQGPEFLTYFNYEAQQDKSGLPNDRFSAERPEGSISTLTIQRTEQRDSAMYRCASSQGHLGKPQHFGDGTRLSIL.

This clonotype was seen once. The chain couples TRBV30 to TRBJ1-6, with 7 bases that match TRBD1. CDR1 is GTSNPN and CDR2 is SVGIG in the germline V gene (reference sequence). CDR3 length: 15 amino acids. The ends lost 5 bases at V and 4 bases at J; junction bases unmatched: 8. DNA for the CDR3: TGTGCCTGGTCAGGGACAGCTAAATATAATTCACCCCTCCACTTT. Encoded protein: CAWSGTAKYNSPLHF.

The chain employs TRBV11-2 and TRBJ2-5, with D possibly TRBD1 on 6 matching bases. The V gene's germline CDR1 is SGHAT and CDR2 FQNNGV. This CDR3 region has 12 residues. V gave up 5 bases and J gave up 7 bases, with 11 bases separating them. The CDR3 nucleotides are TGTGCCAGCAGCCCCGACAGGCCGACCCAGTACTTC. Its protein product is CASSPDRPTQYF.

The chain is built from TRBV7-2 and TRBJ2-5; TRBD1 matches at 7 bases. V lost 6 bases to trimming and J lost 1 base; unmatched junction nucleotides: 5. The CDR3 sequence is 14 residues long. CDR1 is SGHTA and CDR2 is FQGNSA in the germline V gene. CDR3 amino acids: CASSRRGLQETQYF. The CDR3 region has the DNA TGTGCCAGCAGTAGAAGGGGGCTCCAAGAGACCCAGTACTTC.

This chain uses TRBV7-2 with TRBJ1-3, with 9 bases identical to TRBD1. The CDR3 contains 14 residues. V lost 5 bases and J lost 4; bases outside the gene matches: 3. Germline V gene data show CDR1 as SGHTA and CDR2 as FQGNSA. CDR3 sequence reads: CASSTGGDGNTIYF. DNA of the CDR3: TGTGCCAGCAGCACAGGGGGCGACGGAAACACCATATATTTT.

The chain couples TRBV10-1 to TRBJ2-3; 15 bases fit TRBD2. The germline V gene has CDR1 WNHNN and CDR2 SYGVQD (reference sequence). Losses at the gene ends were 5 bases for V and 8 bases for J; bases not matched to a gene: 11. The CDR3 consists of 17 residues. The CDR3 DNA reads TGCGCCAGCAGTCCACCTGGGACTAGCGGGAGGCGCGGTACGCAGTATTTT. Amino acid sequence: CASSPPGTSGRRGTQYF.

As regards this clonotype: Its ends do not fully match the called genes, so a read error is possible. V and J are TRBV6-1 and TRBJ2-2; tentative D call: TRBD2 (5 bases). Germline CDR1 MNHNS, CDR2 SASEGT. The CDR3 has 15 amino acids. The CDR3 nucleotides are TGTGCCAGCAGAGAGGGATTAGTCGACACCGGGGAGCTGGTTTTT. Protein: CASREGLVDTGELVF.